These 14 T cell receptor beta chains originate from one sample sequenced in a study of CD8 T cells in ankylosing spondylitis. TCRdb used MiXCR to reprocess the 5' RACE reads, holding one entry per CDR3 protein. The data hold over 20,000 distinct CDR3 sequences, with about 15% observed a single time. The sample was blood. The source is a male donor with ankylosing spondylitis or in good health (not recorded which).

This clonotype was counted ten times or more. The gene calls are TRBV5-1 and TRBJ1-1; D is undetermined. Deletions cut 4 bases from V and 3 bases from J, with 7 bases between. CDR1 is SGHRS, CDR2 YFSETQ, per germline. The length of the CDR3 is 12 residues. CDR3 DNA: TGCGCCAGCAGCCTGGCAGACACTGAAGCTTTCTTT. It is translated as CASSLADTEAFF.

Many counts were recorded for this clonotype. The V and J genes are TRBV7-9 and TRBJ1-1; no reliable D call. Germline V gene lookup returns CDR1 SEHNR and CDR2 FQNEAQ (reference sequence). CDR3 length: 12 amino acids. Deletions cut 0 bases from V and 5 bases from J, with 4 bases between. CDR3 coding DNA: TGTGCCAGCAGCTTAGCGGGGACTGAAGCTTTCTTT. It translates to CASSLAGTEAFF.

The gene calls are TRBV18 and TRBJ2-2; 8 positions match TRBD1. CDR3 length: 16 amino acids. J was trimmed by 3 bases and V by 0 bases; bases with no gene match: 3. The germline V gene encodes CDR1 KGHSH and CDR2 LQKENI. The CDR3, as DNA: TGTGCCAGCTCACCACCGACAGGGGTAGACACCGGGGAGCTGTTTTTT. Its translation: CASSPPTGVDTGELFF.

This clonotype has a handful of counts. The chain couples TRBV7-2 to TRBJ2-3; 9 bases are shared with TRBD2. This CDR3 has 17 amino acids. With 3 bases clipped from V and 5 bases from J, the junction kept 12 bases outside the gene matches. The germline CDR1 and CDR2 sequences are SGHTA and FQGNSA. In DNA, the CDR3 is TGTGCCAGCAGCTTCCTAGCGGGGTCTCTCATTCGAGATACGCAGTATTTT. Translating it yields CASSFLAGSLIRDTQYF.

The table lists this clonotype with a few counts. Its ends do not fully match the called genes, so a read error is possible. The rearrangement links TRBV12-3 or TRBV12-4 to TRBJ2-2, with no clear D. The CDR3 runs 13 residues. The CDR3, as DNA: TGTGCCAGCAGGTTAGCGAACACCGGGGAGCTGTTTTTT. It specifies CASRLANTGELFF.

The V gene is TRBV6-5, the J gene TRBJ2-3; D unclear. The CDR3 loop spans 14 amino acids. Per germline, CDR1 MNHEY and CDR2 SVGAGI. V lost 0 bases and J lost 3, with 7 bases in between. The CDR3 protein is CASSYSGRTDTQYF. The CDR3 bases are TGTGCCAGCAGTTACTCGGGCAGGACAGATACGCAGTATTTT.

The chain carries TRBV20-1 and TRBJ1-4; D gene unclear. Trimming shortened V by 1 base and J by 2 bases, and 11 bases separated the two germline ends. The CDR3 length is 15 residues. Germline V gene lookup returns CDR1 DFQATT and CDR2 SNEGSKA (reference sequence). The CDR3 bases are TGCAGTGCTAGAGCCCCGGAGGCCACTAATGAAAAACTGTTTTTT. The encoded protein is CSARAPEATNEKLFF.

There are a few counts of this clonotype. The chain has TRBV20-1 and TRBJ2-4, with D perhaps TRBD2 (7 bases). The CDR3 spans 14 residues. Between the trimmed V and J ends, which lost 0 bases and 8 bases, there was a span of 14 bases. Germline loops: CDR1 DFQATT, CDR2 SNEGSKA (reference sequence). CDR3 residues: CSARDWQGRDIQYF. As DNA, the CDR3 is TGCAGTGCTAGAGATTGGCAGGGGAGGGACATTCAGTACTTC.

This clonotype was seen many times. This rearrangement joins TRBV27 to TRBJ1-5; no reliable D call. V was clipped by 2 bases and J by 6 bases, with 17 bases between them. The CDR3 is 16 amino acids. Germline lookup yields CDR1 MNHEY and CDR2 SMNVEV (reference sequence). In DNA form, the CDR3 reads TGTGCCAGCAGTTTAGTATGGCAGACTAATAGTCAGCCCCAGCATTTT. The encoded protein is CASSLVWQTNSQPQHF.

This clonotype was counted only a few times. The V call is TRBV20-1, the J call TRBJ2-2; D call uncertain. The V gene lost 6 bases and the J gene lost 4 bases, with 6 bases spanning the gap. The CDR3 extends over 11 amino acids. The germline V gene encodes CDR1 DFQATT and CDR2 SNEGSKA (reference sequence). The CDR3 region is CSAPTTGELFF. CDR3 DNA sequence: TGCAGTGCCCCGACCACCGGGGAGCTGTTTTTT.

Worth noting for this clonotype: Its ends do not fully match the called genes, so a read error is possible. CDR3 nucleotide sequence: TGCACCAGCAGCTTGGACAGCAAAGCCACAGATACGCAGTATTTT. It translates to CTSSLDSKATDTQYF. The V and J genes are TRBV5-1 and TRBJ2-3; weak D call: TRBD1 (6 bases). Germline V gene data show CDR1 as SGHRS and CDR2 as YFSETQ. The CDR3 has 15 residues.

At least ten counts were recorded for this clonotype. V is TRBV6-1 and J is TRBJ1-4; maybe TRBD1 (5 bases). The germline V gene has CDR1 MNHNS and CDR2 SASEGT. The CDR3 has 14 amino acids. Trimming removed 8 bases at V and 5 bases at J, with 15 bases between. The CDR3 DNA reads as TGTGCCAGCGGCACGGGGACGGGAAATGAAAAACTGTTTTTT. Translation: CASGTGTGNEKLFF.

The table lists this clonotype with a few counts. DNA of the CDR3: TGTGCCAGCAGCTTGCGACCCGATTTAATTTCCGGGACAGGGGTGAAAGAGACCCAGTACTTC. This gives the protein CASSLRPDLISGTGVKETQYF. This chain links TRBV7-9 with TRBJ2-5; 10 nucleotides match TRBD1. J was trimmed by 3 bases and V by 3 bases; bases with no gene match: 22. CDR3 length: 21 amino acids. The germline V gene has CDR1 SEHNR and CDR2 FQNEAQ (reference sequence).

This clonotype was seen a few times. V is TRBV27 and J is TRBJ2-2; no reliable D call. Per germline, CDR1 MNHEY and CDR2 SMNVEV (reference sequence). This CDR3 has 15 residues. With 1 base removed from V and 5 bases from J, the gap between germline ends came to 11 bases. In DNA form, the CDR3 reads TGTGCCAGCAGTTTATTTTCAGTAGAAACCGGGGAGCTGTTTTTT. It translates to CASSLFSVETGELFF.